Listed below are T cell receptor beta chains from one sample, sequenced in a study of OX40 agonist ivuxolimab in advanced cancers. Libraries were prepared by immunoSEQ multiplex PCR; TCRdb keeps only in-frame clonotypes and omits some of them. The data show some 86,000 clones, around 94% seen once. Specimen: CD4+ or CD8+ T cells sorted from blood, collected in a trial of the OX40 agonist ivuxolimab. These receptors were collected from an adult with an advanced solid tumor such as melanoma, head and neck, liver or kidney cancer. CDR3s include the opening cysteine and the closing phenylalanine or tryptophan. A D gene is named only where the DNA matches it firmly. Clone size is stated in some rows and not others, as once, few, many or a class when expanded.

v_call	clone_size	j_call	d_call	cdr3_aa	cdr3_nt
TRBV7-9	.	TRBJ2-2	TRBD2	CASSDPQGLAGNTGELFF	TGTGCCAGCAGCGATCCTCAGGGACTAGCGGGTAACACCGGGGAGCTGTTTTTT
TRBV5-6	once	TRBJ1-1	.	CASSFQVGDTEAFF	TGTGCCAGCAGCTTCCAGGTCGGGGACACTGAAGCTTTCTTT
TRBV6-6	.	TRBJ2-1	TRBD2	CASRNGLAGGNEQFF	TGTGCCAGCAGGAACGGACTAGCGGGAGGGAATGAGCAGTTCTTC
TRBV6-1	.	TRBJ1-3	.	CASRVGWDSGNTIYF	TGTGCCAGCAGGGTGGGATGGGACTCTGGAAACACCATATATTTT
TRBV30	.	TRBJ1-5	TRBD1	CAWSTGGGNQPQHF	TGTGCCTGGAGTACAGGGGGAGGCAATCAGCCCCAGCATTTT
TRBV7-9	.	TRBJ2-7	.	CASSLYTHEEKDEQYF	TGTGCCAGCAGCTTATACACGCACGAGGAAAAAGACGAGCAGTACTTC
TRBV9	.	TRBJ1-3	.	CASSVDWGSGNTIYF	TGTGCCAGCAGCGTAGATTGGGGCTCTGGAAACACCATATATTTT
TRBV7-2	.	TRBJ2-5	.	CASSPPDRAFQETQYF	TGTGCCAGCAGCCCCCCGGACAGAGCCTTCCAAGAGACCCAGTACTTC
TRBV5-6	.	TRBJ1-1	.	CASSLPGVMNTEAFF	TGTGCCAGCAGCTTGCCAGGGGTCATGAACACTGAAGCTTTCTTT
TRBV5-3	.	TRBJ2-7	TRBD1	CARSRQGKSYEQYF	TGTGCCAGAAGCCGACAGGGTAAATCCTACGAGCAGTACTTC
TRBV7-6	.	TRBJ2-2	.	CASGEAESGELFF	TGTGCCAGCGGCGAGGCGGAGAGCGGGGAGCTGTTTTTT